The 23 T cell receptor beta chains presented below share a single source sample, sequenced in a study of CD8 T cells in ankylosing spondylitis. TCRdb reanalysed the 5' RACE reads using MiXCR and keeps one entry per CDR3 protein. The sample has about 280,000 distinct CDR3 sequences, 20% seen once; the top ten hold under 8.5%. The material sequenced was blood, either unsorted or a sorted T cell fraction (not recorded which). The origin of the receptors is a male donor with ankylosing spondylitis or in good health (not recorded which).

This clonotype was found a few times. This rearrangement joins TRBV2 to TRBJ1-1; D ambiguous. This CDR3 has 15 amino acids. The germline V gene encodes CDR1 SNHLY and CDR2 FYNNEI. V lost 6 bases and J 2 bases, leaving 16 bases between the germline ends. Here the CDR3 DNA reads TGTGCCAGCAGGACACCAGTTGGGCGAAACACTGAAGCTTTCTTT. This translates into CASRTPVGRNTEAFF.

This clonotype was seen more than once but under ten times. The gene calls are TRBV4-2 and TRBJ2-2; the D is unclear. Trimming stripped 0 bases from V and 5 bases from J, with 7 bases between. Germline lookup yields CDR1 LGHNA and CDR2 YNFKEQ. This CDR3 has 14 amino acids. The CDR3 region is CASSQDAGTGELFF. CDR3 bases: TGTGCCAGCAGCCAAGACGCCGGTACCGGGGAGCTGTTTTTT.

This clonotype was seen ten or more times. In DNA, the CDR3 is TGCGCCAGCAGCTTGGCCAAGGGGAACACTGAAGCTTTCTTT. Residues: CASSLAKGNTEAFF. The V call is TRBV5-1, the J call TRBJ1-1; the D is unclear. V lost 0 bases to trimming and J lost 1 base, with 7 bases between them. From germline, CDR1 is SGHRS and CDR2 YFSETQ. CDR3 length: 14 residues.

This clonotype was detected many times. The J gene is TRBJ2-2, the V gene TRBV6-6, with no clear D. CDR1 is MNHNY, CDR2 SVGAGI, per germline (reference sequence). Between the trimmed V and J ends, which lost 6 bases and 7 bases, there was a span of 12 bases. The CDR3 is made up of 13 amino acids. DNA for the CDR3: TGTGCCAGCAGCTTAGGCTTGGGCGGGGAGCTGTTTTTT. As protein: CASSLGLGGELFF.

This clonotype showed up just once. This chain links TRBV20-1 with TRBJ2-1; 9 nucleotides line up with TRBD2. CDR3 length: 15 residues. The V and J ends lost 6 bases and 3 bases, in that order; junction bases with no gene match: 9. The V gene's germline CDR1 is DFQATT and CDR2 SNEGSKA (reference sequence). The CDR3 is CSAPSLAGIYNEQFF. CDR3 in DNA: TGCAGTGCCCCCAGTCTAGCGGGGATCTACAATGAGCAGTTCTTC.

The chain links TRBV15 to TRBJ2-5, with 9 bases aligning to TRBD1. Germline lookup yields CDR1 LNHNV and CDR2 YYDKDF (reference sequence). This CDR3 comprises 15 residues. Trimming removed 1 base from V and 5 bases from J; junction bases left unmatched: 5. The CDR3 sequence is CATSRGSGTGETQYF. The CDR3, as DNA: TGTGCCACCAGCAGAGGCTCCGGGACAGGGGAGACCCAGTACTTC.

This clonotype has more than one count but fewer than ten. CDR3 protein: CASSLTLGETQYF. Written as DNA, the CDR3 is TGCGCCAGCAGCTTGACCCTTGGGGAGACCCAGTACTTC. The chain joins TRBV5-1 to TRBJ2-5; unclear D gene. The CDR3 length is 13 residues. V was pared by 1 base and J by 5 bases, with 9 bases between. Germline lookup yields CDR1 SGHRS and CDR2 YFSETQ. The whole variable domain, remainder taken from reference TRBV5-1 and TRBJ2-5, is KAGVTQTPRYLIKTRGQQVTLSCSPISGHRSVSWYQQTPGQGLQFLFEYFSETQRNKGNFPGRFSGRQFSNSRSEMNVSTLELGDSALYLCASSLTLGETQYFGPGTRLLVL.

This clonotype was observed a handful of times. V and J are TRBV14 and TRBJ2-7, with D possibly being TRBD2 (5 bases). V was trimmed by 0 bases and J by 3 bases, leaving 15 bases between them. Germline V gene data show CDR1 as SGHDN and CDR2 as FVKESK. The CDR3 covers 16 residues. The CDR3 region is CASSQERVAPIYEQYV. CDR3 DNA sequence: TGTGCCAGCAGCCAAGAAAGGGTAGCGCCGATCTACGAGCAGTACGTC.

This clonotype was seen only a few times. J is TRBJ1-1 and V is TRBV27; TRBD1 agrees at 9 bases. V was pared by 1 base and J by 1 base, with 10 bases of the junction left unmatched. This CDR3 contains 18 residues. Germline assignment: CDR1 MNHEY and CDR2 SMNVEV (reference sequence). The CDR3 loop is CASSLYPRGTGKNTEAFF. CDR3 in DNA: TGTGCCAGCAGTTTATACCCCCGGGGGACAGGGAAGAACACTGAAGCTTTCTTT.

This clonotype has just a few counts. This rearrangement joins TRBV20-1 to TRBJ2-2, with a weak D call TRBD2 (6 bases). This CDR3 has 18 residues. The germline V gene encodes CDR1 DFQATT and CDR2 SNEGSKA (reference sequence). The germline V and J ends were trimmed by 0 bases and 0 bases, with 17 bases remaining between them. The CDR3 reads CSARDSARGTANTGELFF. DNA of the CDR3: TGCAGTGCTAGAGATTCGGCGCGGGGTACCGCGAACACCGGGGAGCTGTTTTTT.

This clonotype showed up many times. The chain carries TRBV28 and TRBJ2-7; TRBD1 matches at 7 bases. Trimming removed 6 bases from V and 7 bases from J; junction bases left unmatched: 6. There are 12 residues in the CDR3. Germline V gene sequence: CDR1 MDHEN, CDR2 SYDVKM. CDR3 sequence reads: CASSLTGAEQYV. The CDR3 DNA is TGTGCCAGCAGCCTTACAGGGGCTGAGCAGTACGTC.

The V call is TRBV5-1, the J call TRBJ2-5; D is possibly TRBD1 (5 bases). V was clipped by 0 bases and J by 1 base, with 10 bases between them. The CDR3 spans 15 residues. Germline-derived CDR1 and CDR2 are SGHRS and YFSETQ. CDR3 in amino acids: CASSLGDSPQETQYF. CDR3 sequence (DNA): TGCGCCAGCAGCTTGGGTGACAGTCCCCAAGAGACCCAGTACTTC.

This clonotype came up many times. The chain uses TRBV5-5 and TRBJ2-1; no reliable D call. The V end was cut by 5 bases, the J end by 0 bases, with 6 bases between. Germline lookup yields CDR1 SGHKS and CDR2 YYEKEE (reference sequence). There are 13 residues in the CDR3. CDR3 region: CASSISSYNEQFF. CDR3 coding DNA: TGTGCCAGCAGTATTAGCTCCTACAATGAGCAGTTCTTC. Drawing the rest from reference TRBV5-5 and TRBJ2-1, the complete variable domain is DAGVTQSPTHLIKTRGQQVTLRCSPISGHKSVSWYQQVLGQGPQFIFQYYEKEERGRGNFPDRFSARQFPNYSSELNVNALLLGDSALYLCASSISSYNEQFFGPGTRLTVL.

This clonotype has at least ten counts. CDR3 sequence reads: CASSGSMNYGYTF. CDR3 bases: TGCGCCAGCAGTGGCAGCATGAACTATGGCTACACCTTC. This chain connects TRBV10-2 to TRBJ1-2; D is unclear. This CDR3 has 13 amino acids. Per the germline V gene, CDR1 is WSHSY and CDR2 is SAAADI. Trimming removed 4 bases from V and 2 bases from J, with 8 bases in between.

The CDR3 is CSSWGQGRGMNTEAFF. The DNA of the CDR3 is TGCAGTTCCTGGGGACAGGGAAGGGGGATGAACACTGAAGCTTTCTTT. This chain uses TRBV20-1 with TRBJ1-1, with TRBD1 matching 9 bases. The CDR3 covers 16 residues. Germline-derived CDR1 and CDR2 are DFQATT and SNEGSKA (reference sequence). V shed 8 bases and J 0 bases; nucleotides not matched to a gene: 13.

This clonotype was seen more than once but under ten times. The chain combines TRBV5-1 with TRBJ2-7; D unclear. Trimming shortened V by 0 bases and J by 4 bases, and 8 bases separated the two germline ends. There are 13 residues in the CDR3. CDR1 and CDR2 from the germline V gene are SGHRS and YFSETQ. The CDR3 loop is CASSLVTVYEQYV. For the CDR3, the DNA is TGCGCCAGCAGCTTGGTCACAGTATACGAGCAGTACGTC.

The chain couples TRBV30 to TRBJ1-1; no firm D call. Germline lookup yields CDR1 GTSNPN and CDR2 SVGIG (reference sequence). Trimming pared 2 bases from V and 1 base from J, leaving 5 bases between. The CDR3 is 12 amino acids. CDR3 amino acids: CAWSIKNTEAFF. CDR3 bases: TGTGCCTGGAGTATAAAGAACACTGAAGCTTTCTTT.

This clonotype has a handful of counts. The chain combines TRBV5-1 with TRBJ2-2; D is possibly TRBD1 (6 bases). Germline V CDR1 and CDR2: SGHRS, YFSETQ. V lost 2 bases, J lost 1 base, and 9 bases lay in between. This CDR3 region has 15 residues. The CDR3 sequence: CASSFTQGNTGELFF. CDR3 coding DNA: TGCGCCAGCAGCTTTACACAGGGGAACACCGGGGAGCTGTTTTTT.

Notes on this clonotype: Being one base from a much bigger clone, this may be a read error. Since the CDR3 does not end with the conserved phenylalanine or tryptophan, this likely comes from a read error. The CDR3 DNA reads TGTGCCAGCAGTGGGACTAGCGGGAATTGGAACACCGGGGAGCTGTTTCTT. This sequence encodes CASSGTSGNWNTGELFL. The rearrangement links TRBV12-3 or TRBV12-4 to TRBJ2-2, with 13 nucleotides matching TRBD2. The length of the CDR3 is 17 residues. The V segment lost 5 bases and the J segment 1 base; nucleotides outside the gene matches: 4.

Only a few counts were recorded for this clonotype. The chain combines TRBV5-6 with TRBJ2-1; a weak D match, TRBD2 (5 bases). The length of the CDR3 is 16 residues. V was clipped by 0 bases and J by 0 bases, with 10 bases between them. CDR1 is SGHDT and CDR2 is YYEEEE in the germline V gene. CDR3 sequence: CASSLVVGSSYNEQFF. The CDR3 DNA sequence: TGTGCCAGCAGCTTGGTAGTGGGGAGCTCCTACAATGAGCAGTTCTTC.

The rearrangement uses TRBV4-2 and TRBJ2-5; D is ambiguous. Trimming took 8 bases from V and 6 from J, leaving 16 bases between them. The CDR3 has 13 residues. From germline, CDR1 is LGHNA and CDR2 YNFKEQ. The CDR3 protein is CASDKASEKTQYF. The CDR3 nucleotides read TGTGCCAGCGACAAGGCCAGCGAAAAGACCCAGTACTTC.

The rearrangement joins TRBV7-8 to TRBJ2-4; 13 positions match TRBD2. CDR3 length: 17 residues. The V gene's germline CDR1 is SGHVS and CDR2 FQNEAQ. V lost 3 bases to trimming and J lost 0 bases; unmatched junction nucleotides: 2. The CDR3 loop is CASSFGTSGIAKNIQYF. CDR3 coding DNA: TGTGCCAGCAGCTTTGGGACTAGCGGGATAGCCAAAAACATTCAGTACTTC.

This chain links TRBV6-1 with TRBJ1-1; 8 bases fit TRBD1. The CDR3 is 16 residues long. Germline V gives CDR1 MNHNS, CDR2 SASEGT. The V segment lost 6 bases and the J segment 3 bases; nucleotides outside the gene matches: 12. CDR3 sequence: CASRTLRTGWHTEAFF. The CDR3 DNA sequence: TGTGCCAGCAGAACTCTTAGGACAGGGTGGCACACTGAAGCTTTCTTT.